Listed here is a single T cell receptor beta chain. Only in-frame clones appear in the TCRdb table, and some are missing; sequencing was by immunoSEQ multiplex PCR. Of 140,000 to 150,000 clones listed, 70% to 90% were seen once; the top ten hold more than 3%. The study recruited people aged 18 to 89 years across approximately 24 US areas. Cohorts were based on clinical histories the participants reported. This record belongs to a study of blood T cell repertoires in COVID-19. Study as a whole: There were acute and convalescent COVID-19 samples, and they came from the United States, Italy and Spain. Sources were T cells, B-cell-depleted T cells, or PBMCs; the material itself was cDNA or gDNA.

CDR1 LNHNV and CDR2 YYDKDF come from the germline V gene (reference sequence). The CDR3 has 14 amino acids. The V end lost 4 bases, the J end lost 1 base, and 8 bases lay between the germline ends. The origin of this receptor is a woman in her 50s with acute COVID-19. Material: PBMCs or T cells enriched from blood (not recorded which). The gene calls are TRBV15 and TRBJ1-3, with D unresolved. In DNA form, the CDR3 reads TGTGCCACCAGCACCCGACATTCTGGAAACACCATATATTTT. Protein sequence: CATSTRHSGNTIYF.